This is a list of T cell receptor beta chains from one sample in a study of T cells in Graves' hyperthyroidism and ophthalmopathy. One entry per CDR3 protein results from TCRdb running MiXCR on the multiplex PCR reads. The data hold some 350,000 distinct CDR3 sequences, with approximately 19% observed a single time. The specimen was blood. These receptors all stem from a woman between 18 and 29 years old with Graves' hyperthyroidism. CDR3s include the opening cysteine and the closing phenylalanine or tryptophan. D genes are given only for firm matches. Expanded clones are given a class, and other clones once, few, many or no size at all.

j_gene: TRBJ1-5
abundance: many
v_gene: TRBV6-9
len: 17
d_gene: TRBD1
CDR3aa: CASSYSGQGTCNQPQHF
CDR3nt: TGTGCCAGCAGTTATTCGGGACAGGGGACGTGCAATCAGCCCCAGCATTTT

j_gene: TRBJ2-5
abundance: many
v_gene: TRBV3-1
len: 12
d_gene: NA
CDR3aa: CASTKGGETQYF
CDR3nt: TGTGCCAGCACCAAAGGTGGGGAGACCCAGTACTTC

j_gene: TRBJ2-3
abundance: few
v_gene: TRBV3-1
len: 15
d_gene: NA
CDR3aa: CASSPSGGWPDTQYF
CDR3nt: TGTGCCAGCAGCCCCTCTGGGGGGTGGCCAGATACGCAGTATTTT

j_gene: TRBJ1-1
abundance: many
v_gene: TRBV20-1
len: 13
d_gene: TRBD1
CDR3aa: CSATGQGSSEAFF
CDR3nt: TGCAGTGCCACCGGACAGGGTAGTTCTGAAGCTTTCTTT

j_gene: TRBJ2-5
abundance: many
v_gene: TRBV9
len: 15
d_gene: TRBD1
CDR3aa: CASSTEGTGGETQYF
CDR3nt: TGTGCCAGCAGCACGGAGGGGACAGGAGGAGAGACCCAGTACTTC

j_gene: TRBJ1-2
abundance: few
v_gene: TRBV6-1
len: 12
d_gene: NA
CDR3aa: CASTRQAHGYTF
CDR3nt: TGTGCCAGCACCCGACAGGCGCATGGCTACACCTTC

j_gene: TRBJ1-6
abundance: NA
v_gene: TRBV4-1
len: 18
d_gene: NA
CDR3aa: CASSPPAGRNSYNSPLHF
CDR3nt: TGCGCCAGCAGCCCCCCAGCGGGACGCAACTCCTATAATTCACCCCTCCACTTT

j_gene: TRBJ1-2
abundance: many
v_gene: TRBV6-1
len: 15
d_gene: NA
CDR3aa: CASSPIERVSYGYTF
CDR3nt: TGTGCCAGCAGCCCGATTGAGCGCGTATCGTATGGCTACACCTTC

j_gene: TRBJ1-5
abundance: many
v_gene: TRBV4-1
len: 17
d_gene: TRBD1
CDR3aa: CASSHRSTGEGNQPQHF
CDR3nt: TGCGCCAGCAGCCACCGCTCGACAGGGGAGGGCAATCAGCCCCAGCATTTT

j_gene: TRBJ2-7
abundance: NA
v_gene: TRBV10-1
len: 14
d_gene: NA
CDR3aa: CASSAAGRLYEQYF
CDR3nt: TGCGCCAGCAGTGCAGCCGGTAGGCTATACGAGCAGTACTTC

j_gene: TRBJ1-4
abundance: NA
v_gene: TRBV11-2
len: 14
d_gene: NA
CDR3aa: CASSPTGLPGKLFF
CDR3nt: TGTGCCAGCAGCCCTACCGGATTACCGGGAAAACTGTTTTTT

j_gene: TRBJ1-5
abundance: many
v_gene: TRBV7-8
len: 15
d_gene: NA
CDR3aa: CASSLRRTDNQPQHF
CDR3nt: TGTGCCAGCAGCTTACGTCGGACGGACAATCAGCCCCAGCATTTT

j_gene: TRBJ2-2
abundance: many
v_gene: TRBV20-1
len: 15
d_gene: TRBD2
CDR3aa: CSASDGGAGTGELFF
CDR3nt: TGCAGTGCTAGTGACGGGGGGGCCGGAACCGGGGAGCTGTTTTTT

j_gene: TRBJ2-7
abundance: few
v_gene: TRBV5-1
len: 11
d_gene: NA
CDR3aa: CASRYLGEQYF
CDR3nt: TGCGCCAGCAGGTACCTCGGGGAGCAGTACTTC

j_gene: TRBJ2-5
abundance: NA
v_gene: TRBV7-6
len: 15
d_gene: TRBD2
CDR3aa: CASSPWGGYQETQYF
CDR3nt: TGTGCCAGCAGCCCTTGGGGGGGGTACCAAGAGACCCAGTACTTC

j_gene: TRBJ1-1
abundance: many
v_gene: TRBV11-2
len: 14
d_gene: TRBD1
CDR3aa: CASSADRGDTEAFF
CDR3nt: TGTGCCAGCAGCGCCGACAGGGGGGACACTGAAGCTTTCTTT

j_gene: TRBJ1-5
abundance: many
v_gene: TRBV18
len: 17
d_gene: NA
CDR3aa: CASSPNYGGPANQPQHF
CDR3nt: TGTGCCAGCTCACCAAATTATGGGGGGCCTGCCAACCAGCCCCAGCATTTT

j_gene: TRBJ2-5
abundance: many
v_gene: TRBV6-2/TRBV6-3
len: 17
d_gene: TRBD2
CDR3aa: CASSYRRGLADAETQYF
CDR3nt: TGTGCCAGCAGTTACCGCCGGGGACTAGCTGACGCTGAGACCCAGTACTTC

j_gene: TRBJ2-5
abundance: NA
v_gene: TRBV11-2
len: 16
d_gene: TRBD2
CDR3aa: CASSALAGTLQETEYF
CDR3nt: TGTGCCAGCAGCGCTCTAGCGGGGACCTTACAAGAGACCGAGTACTTC

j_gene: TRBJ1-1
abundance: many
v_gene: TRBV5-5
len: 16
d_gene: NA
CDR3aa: CASSRPLRGMNTEAFF
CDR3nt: TGTGCCAGCAGCCGACCCCTCCGGGGAATGAACACTGAAGCTTTCTTT

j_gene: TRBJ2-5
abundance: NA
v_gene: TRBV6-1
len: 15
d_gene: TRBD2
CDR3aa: CASRRLAGSQETQDF
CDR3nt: TGCGCCAGCCGGAGACTAGCGGGGTCCCAAGAGACCCAGGACTTC

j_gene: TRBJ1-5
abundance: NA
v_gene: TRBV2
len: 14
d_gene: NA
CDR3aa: CSSSEAGGGQPQHF
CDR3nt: TGTTCCAGCAGTGAGGCGGGTGGTGGTCAGCCCCAGCATTTT

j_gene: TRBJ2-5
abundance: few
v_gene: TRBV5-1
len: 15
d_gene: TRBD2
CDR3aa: CASSLNLAGVETQYF
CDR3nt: TGCGCCAGCAGCTTGAATCTAGCGGGGGTGGAGACCCAGTACTTC

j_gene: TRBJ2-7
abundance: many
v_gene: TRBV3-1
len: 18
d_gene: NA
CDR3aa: CASSHRWRGSRSPYEQYF
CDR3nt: TGTGCCAGCAGCCATCGTTGGAGAGGGAGCAGGTCTCCCTACGAGCAGTACTTC

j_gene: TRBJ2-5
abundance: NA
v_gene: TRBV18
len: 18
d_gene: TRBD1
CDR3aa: CASSPDLKDRGRGETQYF
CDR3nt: TGTGCCAGCTCACCGGACCTAAAAGACAGGGGGCGAGGAGAGACCCAGTACTTC

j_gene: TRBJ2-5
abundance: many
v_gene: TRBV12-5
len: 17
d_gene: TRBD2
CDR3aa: CASGLVLPAGGGETQYF
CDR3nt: TGTGCTAGTGGTTTGGTACTACCAGCGGGGGGCGGCGAGACCCAGTACTTC

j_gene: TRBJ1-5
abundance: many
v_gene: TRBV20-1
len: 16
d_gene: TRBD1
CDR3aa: CSAGSWDRRGNQPQHF
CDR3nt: TGCAGTGCCGGTTCTTGGGACAGGAGGGGTAATCAGCCCCAGCATTTT

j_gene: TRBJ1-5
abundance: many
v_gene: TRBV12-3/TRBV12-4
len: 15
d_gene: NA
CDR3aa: CASSSAHVSNQPQHF
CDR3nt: TGTGCCAGCAGTTCCGCGCACGTAAGCAATCAGCCCCAGCATTTT

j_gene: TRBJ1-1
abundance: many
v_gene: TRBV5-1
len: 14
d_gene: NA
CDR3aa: CASSYGQVNTEAFF
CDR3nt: TGCGCCAGCAGCTACGGACAAGTGAACACTGAAGCTTTCTTT

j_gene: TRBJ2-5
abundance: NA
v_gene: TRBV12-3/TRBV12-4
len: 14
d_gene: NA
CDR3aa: CASSPAEGQGTQYF
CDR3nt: TGTGCCAGCAGTCCCGCGGAGGGTCAGGGGACCCAGTACTTC

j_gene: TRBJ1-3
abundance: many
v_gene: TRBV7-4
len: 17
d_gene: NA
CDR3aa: CASSLDKGSGYGNTIYF
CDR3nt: TGTGCCAGCAGCTTAGATAAGGGCAGCGGATACGGAAACACCATATATTTT

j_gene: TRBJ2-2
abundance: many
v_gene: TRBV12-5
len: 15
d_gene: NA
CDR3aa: CASGLVRGATGELFF
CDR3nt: TGTGCTAGTGGTTTGGTACGGGGGGCCACCGGGGAGCTGTTTTTT

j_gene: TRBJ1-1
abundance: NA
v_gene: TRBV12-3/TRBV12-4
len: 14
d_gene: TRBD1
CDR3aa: CASSITGQHTEAFF
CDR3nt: TGTGCCAGCAGCATAACGGGACAGCACACTGAAGCTTTCTTT

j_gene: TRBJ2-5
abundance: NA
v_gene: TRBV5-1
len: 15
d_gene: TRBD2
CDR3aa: CASSDGLAGQETQYF
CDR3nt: TGCGCCAGCAGCGACGGACTAGCGGGGCAAGAGACCCAGTACTTC

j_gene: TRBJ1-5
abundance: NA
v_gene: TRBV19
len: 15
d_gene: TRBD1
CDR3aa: CASSIGGQGNQPQHF
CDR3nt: TGTGCCAGTAGTATCGGTGGACAGGGCAATCAGCCCCAGCATTTT

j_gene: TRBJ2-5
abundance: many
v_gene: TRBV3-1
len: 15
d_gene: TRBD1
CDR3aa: CASSITWGTGETQYF
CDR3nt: TGTGCCAGCAGCATTACCTGGGGGACAGGCGAGACCCAGTACTTC

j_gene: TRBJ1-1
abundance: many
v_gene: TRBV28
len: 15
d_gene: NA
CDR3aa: CASSQTLTGFTEAFF
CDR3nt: TGTGCCAGCAGCCAGACATTGACGGGCTTCACTGAAGCTTTCTTT

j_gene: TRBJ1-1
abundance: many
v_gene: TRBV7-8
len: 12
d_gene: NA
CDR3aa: CASGLMNTEAFF
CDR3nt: TGTGCCAGCGGACTGATGAACACTGAAGCTTTCTTT

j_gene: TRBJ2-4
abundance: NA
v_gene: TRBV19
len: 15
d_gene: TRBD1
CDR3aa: CASRGTGWAKNIQYF
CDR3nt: TGTGCCAGCCGAGGGACAGGGTGGGCCAAAAACATTCAGTACTTC

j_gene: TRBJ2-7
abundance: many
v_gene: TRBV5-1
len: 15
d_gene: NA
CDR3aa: CASSLQGGVSYEQYF
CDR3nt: TGCGCCAGCAGCTTGCAGGGGGGCGTCTCCTACGAGCAGTACTTC

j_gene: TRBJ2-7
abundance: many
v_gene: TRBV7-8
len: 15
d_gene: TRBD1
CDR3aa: CASSYRQGRTYEQYF
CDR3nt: TGTGCCAGCAGTTATCGACAGGGGCGAACCTACGAGCAGTACTTC

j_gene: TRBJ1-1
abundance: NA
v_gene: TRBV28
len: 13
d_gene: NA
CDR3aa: CASRFNLNTEAFF
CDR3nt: TGTGCCAGCAGGTTCAATCTTAACACTGAAGCTTTCTTT

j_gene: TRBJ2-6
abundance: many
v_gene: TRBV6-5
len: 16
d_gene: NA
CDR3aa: CASSYSWGSGANVLTF
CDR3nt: TGTGCCAGCAGTTACTCCTGGGGTTCGGGGGCCAACGTCCTGACTTTC

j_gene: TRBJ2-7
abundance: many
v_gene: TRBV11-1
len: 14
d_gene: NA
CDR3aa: CASSLTRDSYEQYF
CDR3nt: TGTGCCAGCAGCCTCACCAGGGACTCCTACGAGCAGTACTTC

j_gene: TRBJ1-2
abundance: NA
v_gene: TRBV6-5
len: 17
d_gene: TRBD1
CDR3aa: CASSYSRETGENYGYTF
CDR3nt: TGTGCCAGCAGTTACTCGAGGGAGACAGGGGAGAACTATGGCTACACCTTC

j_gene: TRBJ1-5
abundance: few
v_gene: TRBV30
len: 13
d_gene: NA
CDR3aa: CASSGVSRQPQHF
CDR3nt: TGTGCATCCTCAGGGGTTTCTCGTCAGCCCCAGCATTTT

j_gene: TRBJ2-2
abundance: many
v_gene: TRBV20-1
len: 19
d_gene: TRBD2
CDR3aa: CSAERASGGPMEGTGELFF
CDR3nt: TGCAGTGCCGAGCGGGCTAGCGGGGGGCCCATGGAAGGCACCGGGGAGCTGTTTTTT

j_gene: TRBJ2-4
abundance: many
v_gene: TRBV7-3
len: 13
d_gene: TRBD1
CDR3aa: CASSRDSKNIQYF
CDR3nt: TGTGCCAGCAGCCGGGACAGCAAAAACATTCAGTACTTC

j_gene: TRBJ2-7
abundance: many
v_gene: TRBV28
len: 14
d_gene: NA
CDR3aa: CASTLSGPSYEQYF
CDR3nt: TGTGCCAGCACACTCTCGGGGCCCTCCTACGAGCAGTACTTC

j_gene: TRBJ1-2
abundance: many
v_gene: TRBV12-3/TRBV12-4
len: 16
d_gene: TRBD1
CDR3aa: CASSLGRGQGYYGYTF
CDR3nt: TGTGCCAGCAGTTTAGGTCGGGGACAGGGGTACTATGGCTACACCTTC

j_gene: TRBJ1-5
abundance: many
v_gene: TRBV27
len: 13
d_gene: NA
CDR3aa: CASSIGTGQPQHF
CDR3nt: TGTGCCAGCAGCATCGGGACGGGTCAGCCCCAGCATTTT

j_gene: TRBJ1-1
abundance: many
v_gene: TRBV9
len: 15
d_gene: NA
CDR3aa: CASSVGGVRNTEAFF
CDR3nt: TGTGCCAGCAGCGTAGGGGGGGTTAGGAACACTGAAGCTTTCTTT

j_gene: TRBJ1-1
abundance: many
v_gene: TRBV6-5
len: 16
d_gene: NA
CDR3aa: CASSYPDWFGDTEAFF
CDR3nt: TGTGCCAGCAGTTACCCAGACTGGTTTGGGGACACTGAAGCTTTCTTT

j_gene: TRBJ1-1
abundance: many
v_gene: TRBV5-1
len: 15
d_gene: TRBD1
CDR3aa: CASSLVRQGVTEAFF
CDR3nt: TGCGCCAGCAGCTTGGTAAGGCAGGGGGTCACAGAAGCTTTCTTT